One and the same sample provided the 17 T cell receptor beta chains below, sequenced in a study of radiation and T cells in renal cell carcinoma. Time point described: blood 4 weeks post-SBRT, at nephrectomy. Indicated treatment: 15 Gy SBRT to primary tumor, nephrectomy 4 weeks later. Assay used: immunoSEQ multiplex PCR; TCRdb lists only in-frame clones, some missing. This sample has 60,000 to 75,000 clones, with around three quarters found just once. This specimen was blood, taken from a patient whose treatment included radiotherapy and nephrectomy. These receptors were collected from a man aged 55 to 70 with renal cell carcinoma.

This clone was seen only once. The chain has TRBV5-1 and TRBJ2-2, with 9 bases fitting TRBD1. Germline V gives CDR1 SGHRS, CDR2 YFSETQ. The ends lost 4 bases at V and 5 bases at J; junction bases unmatched: 6. The CDR3 is made up of 15 amino acids. The CDR3 sequence is CASSGGTGSTGELFF. The CDR3 DNA reads as TGCGCCAGCAGCGGCGGGACAGGGAGTACCGGGGAGCTGTTTTTT. Full variable domain (outside the CDR3, taken from reference TRBV5-1 and TRBJ2-2): KAGVTQTPRYLIKTRGQQVTLSCSPISGHRSVSWYQQTPGQGLQFLFEYFSETQRNKGNFPGRFSGRQFSNSRSEMNVSTLELGDSALYLCASSGGTGSTGELFFGEGSRLTVL.

The V gene is TRBV10-3, the J gene TRBJ2-5, with D maybe TRBD2 (6 bases). CDR1 is ENHRY, CDR2 SYGVKD, per germline. This CDR3 comprises 17 residues. V shed 8 bases and J shed 1 base, with 23 bases lying between them. This chain's CDR3 is CAIGGTPGVMGQETQYF. DNA of the CDR3: TGTGCCATCGGGGGGACCCCCGGCGTTATGGGCCAAGAGACCCAGTACTTC.

J is TRBJ2-7 and V is TRBV11-1; D not certain. Deletions cut 3 bases from V and 2 bases from J, with 11 bases between. Germline lookup yields CDR1 SGHAT and CDR2 FQDESV (reference sequence). The CDR3 spans 14 residues. CDR3 in DNA: TGTGCCAGCAGCTTGGCGACTGTTCCCTACGAGCAGTACGTC. Translated, it gives CASSLATVPYEQYV.

The chain carries TRBV7-2 and TRBJ2-2, with D unclear. Germline CDR1 reads SGHTA; CDR2 reads FQGNSA. Deletions cut 3 bases from V and 7 bases from J, with 12 bases between. The CDR3 has 14 amino acids. DNA of the CDR3: TGTGCCAGCAGCTTGTCGAAGGCCGGCGGGGAGCTGTTTTTT. It translates to CASSLSKAGGELFF.

The chain has TRBV29-1 and TRBJ2-3, with 10 positions matching TRBD1. Unmatched junction bases numbered 6, after V lost 8 bases and J lost 4 bases. From germline, CDR1 is SQVTM and CDR2 ANQGSEA. This CDR3 region has 13 residues. The CDR3 region is CSTSDRGADTQYF. The CDR3 coding sequence is TGCAGCACGTCGGACAGGGGGGCAGATACGCAGTATTTT.

This chain joins TRBV5-8 and TRBJ2-6; perhaps TRBD1 as D (5 bases). The CDR3 has 16 residues. Germline V gene lookup returns CDR1 SGHTS and CDR2 YDEGEE. V lost 0 bases and J lost 0, with 7 bases in between. The CDR3 DNA reads as TGTGCCAGCAGCTTGGGACAGTTCTCTGGGGCCAACGTCCTGACTTTC. Encoded protein: CASSLGQFSGANVLTF.

This clone was observed a few times. The genes are TRBV6-5 and TRBJ2-1; 8 bases fit TRBD2. The CDR3 is 15 residues long. Looked up from germline, CDR1 is MNHEY and CDR2 is SVGAGI. Germline trimming cut 5 bases from V and 4 bases from J; bases unmatched to any gene: 7. Here the CDR3 reads CASSKSGSGYNEQFF. DNA of the CDR3: TGTGCCAGCAGTAAAAGCGGGAGTGGGTACAATGAGCAGTTCTTC.

In DNA form, the CDR3 reads TGTGCCACCACGGATGGACACGGGGGCTACACCTTC. Translating gives CATTDGHGGYTF. The V gene is TRBV25-1, the J gene TRBJ1-2, with D possibly TRBD1 on 5 matching bases. Germline CDR1 and CDR2: MGHDK and SYGVNS. This CDR3 comprises 12 residues. V lost 10 bases and J lost 8, with 17 bases in between.

The rearrangement joins TRBV7-2 to TRBJ2-3, with D perhaps TRBD1 or TRBD2 (5 bases each). Germline CDR1 and CDR2: SGHTA and FQGNSA. Trimming took 6 bases from V and 5 from J, leaving 12 bases between them. The CDR3 extends over 13 amino acids. CDR3 nucleotides: TGTGCCAGCAGACCCCGGGGCGGAGATACGCAGTATTTT. Translation: CASRPRGGDTQYF.

The chain combines TRBV6-6 with TRBJ2-7; D remains unclear. V was clipped by 7 bases and J by 0 bases, with 13 bases between them. Per the germline V gene, CDR1 is MNHNY and CDR2 is SVGAGI (reference sequence). The length of the CDR3 is 14 residues. The CDR3, as DNA: TGTGCCAGCAAGTTCAGGACCCTCTCCTACGAGCAGTACTTC. Encoded protein: CASKFRTLSYEQYF.

This clone was counted between two and nine times. V and J are TRBV18 and TRBJ1-1; D gene uncertain. CDR1 and CDR2 (germline): KGHSH, LQKENI. This CDR3 has 14 residues. V was shortened by 1 base and J by 2 bases, with 8 bases between the two germline ends. CDR3 sequence (DNA): TGTGCCAGCTCACCACAGCAGACCAACACTGAAGCTTTCTTT. The encoded protein is CASSPQQTNTEAFF.

The V and J genes are TRBV18 and TRBJ2-1; 10 bases fit TRBD2. The CDR3 runs to 14 residues. Germline CDR1 is KGHSH and CDR2 is LQKENI. V was clipped by 6 bases and J by 9 bases; unmatched bases: 8. The CDR3 bases are TGTGCCAGCTCGCCCAGCGGGGGGGCCGGTGAGCAGTTCTTC. Residues: CASSPSGGAGEQFF.

This chain links TRBV7-2 with TRBJ2-7; 11 bases agree with TRBD2. This CDR3 region has 18 residues. Germline CDR1 and CDR2: SGHTA and FQGNSA. V shed 2 bases and J 0 bases; nucleotides not matched to a gene: 9. Written as DNA, the CDR3 is TGTGCCAGCAGCTTAAACCCCCCTCTAGCGGGGGGCTCCTACGAGCAGTACTTC. Encoded protein: CASSLNPPLAGGSYEQYF.

The chain recombines TRBV27 with TRBJ1-4, with TRBD1 matching 7 bases. Germline CDR1 reads MNHEY; CDR2 reads SMNVEV (reference sequence). J was trimmed by 5 bases and V by 5 bases; bases with no gene match: 8. This CDR3 comprises 15 residues. CDR3 protein: CASSPGDSFNEKLFF. In DNA form, the CDR3 reads TGTGCCAGCAGTCCCGGGGACAGTTTCAATGAAAAACTGTTTTTT.

By frequency in the sample, this clone is medium-sized. The CDR3 is CASSELGDNYGYTF. CDR3 nucleotide sequence: TGTGCCAGCAGCGAGCTCGGGGATAACTATGGCTACACCTTC. The J gene is TRBJ1-2, the V gene TRBV7-9; D remains ambiguous. V lost 5 bases to trimming and J lost 1 base, with 11 bases between them. CDR3 length: 14 amino acids. The germline V gene has CDR1 SEHNR and CDR2 FQNEAQ (reference sequence).

This chain joins TRBV7-6 and TRBJ1-5; D possibly corresponds to TRBD1 (5 bases). Trimming cost V 1 base and J 7 bases, with 14 bases left between them. This CDR3 region has 15 residues. CDR1 SGHVS and CDR2 FNYEAQ come from the germline V gene. Written as DNA, the CDR3 is TGTGCCAGCAGCTTAGGCGACGGTTGGGACCAGCCCCAGCATTTT. This sequence encodes CASSLGDGWDQPQHF.

CDR3 sequence (DNA): TGCGCCAGCAGCTCCCGGGACGGAAACACCGGGGAGCTGTTTTTT. Translating gives CASSSRDGNTGELFF. The chain recombines TRBV5-1 with TRBJ2-2; D may correspond to TRBD1 or TRBD2 (5 bases each). Germline CDR1 reads SGHRS; CDR2 reads YFSETQ. This CDR3 comprises 15 residues. Trimming shortened V by 3 bases and J by 2 bases, and 11 bases separated the two germline ends.